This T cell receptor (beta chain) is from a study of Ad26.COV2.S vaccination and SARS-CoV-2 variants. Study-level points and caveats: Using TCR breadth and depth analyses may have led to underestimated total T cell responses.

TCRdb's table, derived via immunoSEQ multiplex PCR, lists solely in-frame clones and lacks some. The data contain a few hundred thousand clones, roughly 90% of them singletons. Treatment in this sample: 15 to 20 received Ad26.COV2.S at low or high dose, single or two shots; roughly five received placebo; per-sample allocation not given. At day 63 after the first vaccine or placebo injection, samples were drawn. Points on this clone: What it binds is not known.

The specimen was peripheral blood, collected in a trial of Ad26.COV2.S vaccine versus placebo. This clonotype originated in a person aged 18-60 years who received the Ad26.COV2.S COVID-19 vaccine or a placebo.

CDR3 bases: TGTGCCAGCAGGGACAGGGGAGCAGATACGCAGTATTTT. Translating it yields CASRDRGADTQYF. The chain has TRBV7-9 and TRBJ2-3; 9 nucleotides line up with TRBD1. Germline CDR1 SEHNR, CDR2 FQNEAQ (reference sequence). There are 13 residues in the CDR3. The V gene end was trimmed by 6 bases and the J gene end by 4 bases; junction bases not matched to a gene: 2.